These T cell receptor beta chains were read from a single sample in a study of regulatory T cells in long-lasting Graves disease. Using its own MiXCR run on the multiplex PCR reads, TCRdb lists one record per CDR3 protein. The table includes 680,000 or so distinct CDR3 sequences, about 16% detected once. These data were also filed under a second study, of T cells in Graves' hyperthyroidism and ophthalmopathy.

The sample in question was peripheral blood mononuclear cells (PBMCs), obtained at new diagnosis, from a patient treated with antithyroid drugs. These receptors all stem from a woman in her twenties or thirties with Graves disease. CDR3s include the opening cysteine and the closing phenylalanine or tryptophan. A row's size may be missing; if present it is once, few, many or a size class.

clone size	V gene	J gene	CDR3 protein
many	TRBV12-3/TRBV12-4	TRBJ1-6	CASSSQGVVRNSPLHF
many	TRBV28	TRBJ2-3	CASRTKRDYGITQYF
many	TRBV28	TRBJ1-1	CASKGQGFTEAFF
.	TRBV7-9	TRBJ2-2	CASSKIGAGHTGELFF
many	TRBV6-1	TRBJ1-4	CASSPGKATNEKLFF
few	TRBV30	TRBJ2-1	CAWQGTGDTEQFF
.	TRBV11-1	TRBJ2-5	CASRPTSGSQETQYF
few	TRBV9	TRBJ2-7	CASSVAGDPYEQYF
many	TRBV7-2	TRBJ2-5	CASRSGGAGTQYF
.	TRBV30	TRBJ1-3	CACHQSTGIRGNTIYF
.	TRBV4-1	TRBJ1-5	CASSRVGGETGSNQPQHF
many	TRBV30	TRBJ1-5	CAWSTGQGGQPQHF
few	TRBV5-1	TRBJ2-1	CASSLQGAVEQFF
many	TRBV7-7	TRBJ2-7	CASSFGTGYEQYF
.	TRBV6-1	TRBJ2-2	CASSLLAGDTGELFF
.	TRBV6-1	TRBJ1-5	CATGAGRDRGMEWRQPQHF
.	TRBV4-1	TRBJ2-7	CASSPNAYEQYF
few	TRBV7-8	TRBJ2-3	CASSLPLSHSEQYF
.	TRBV20-1	TRBJ2-1	CSARPSGRYNEQFF
.	TRBV5-5	TRBJ2-3	CASSPETSATYTDTQYF
few	TRBV29-1	TRBJ2-1	CSVEKAAGLARGNEQFF
many	TRBV20-1	TRBJ1-1	CSAPGQVNTEAFF
many	TRBV12-3/TRBV12-4	TRBJ2-5	CASSLSFGGQETQYF
few	TRBV29-1	TRBJ2-4	CSVVDRQLLAKNIQYF
many	TRBV12-3/TRBV12-4	TRBJ2-1	CASSLSGTEQFF
many	TRBV6-2/TRBV6-3	TRBJ2-1	CASSSRSGSRNEQFF
many	TRBV27	TRBJ2-3	CASSYPGDTQYF
many	TRBV7-3	TRBJ2-7	CASTTKTPYEQYF
many	TRBV6-1	TRBJ1-1	CASSIDTNTEAFF
.	TRBV5-1	TRBJ2-1	CASSFPPSSDFNDQFF
.	TRBV19	TRBJ2-2	CASSIPSFNTGELFF
few	TRBV19	TRBJ2-1	CASSISSGNEQFF
many	TRBV7-9	TRBJ2-2	CASSLSEAGELFF
.	TRBV19	TRBJ2-3	CASSPDTSGRSTDTQYF
many	TRBV24-1	TRBJ2-1	CATSDSGRWGGEQFF
many	TRBV12-3/TRBV12-4	TRBJ1-2	CASSYAPDGYTF
.	TRBV12-3/TRBV12-4	TRBJ2-2	CASSLFGVVGGLFF
few	TRBV3-1	TRBJ2-1	CASSFRLASGRNEQFF
many	TRBV6-1	TRBJ1-2	CASMGQSLNYGYTF
.	TRBV5-6	TRBJ2-1	CASRWGREQFF
few	TRBV4-1	TRBJ1-5	CASSQDRDGNQPQHF